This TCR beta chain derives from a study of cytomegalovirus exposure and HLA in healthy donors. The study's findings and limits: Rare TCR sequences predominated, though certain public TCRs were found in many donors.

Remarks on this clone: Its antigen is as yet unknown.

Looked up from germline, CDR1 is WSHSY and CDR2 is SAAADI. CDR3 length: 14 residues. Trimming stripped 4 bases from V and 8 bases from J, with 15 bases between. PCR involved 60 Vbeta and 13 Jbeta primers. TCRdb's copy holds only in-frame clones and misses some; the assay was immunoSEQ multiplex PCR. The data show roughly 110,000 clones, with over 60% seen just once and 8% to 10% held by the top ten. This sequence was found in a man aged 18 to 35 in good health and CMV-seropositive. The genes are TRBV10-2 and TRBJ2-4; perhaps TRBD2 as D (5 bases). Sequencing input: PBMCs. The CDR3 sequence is CASSVIRGLDIQYF. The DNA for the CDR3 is TGCGCCAGCAGTGTAATCCGGGGTTTGGACATTCAGTACTTC.